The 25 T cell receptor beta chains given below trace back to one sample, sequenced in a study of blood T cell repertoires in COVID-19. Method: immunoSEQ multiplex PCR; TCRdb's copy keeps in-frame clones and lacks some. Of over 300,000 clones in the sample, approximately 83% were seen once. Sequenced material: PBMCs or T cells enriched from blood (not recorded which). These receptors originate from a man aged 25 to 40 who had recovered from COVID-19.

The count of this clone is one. The CDR3: CASSRPGQGVYEQYF. The CDR3 region has the DNA TGTGCCAGCAGCCGTCCGGGACAGGGGGTCTACGAGCAGTACTTC. V is TRBV6-5 and J is TRBJ2-7; TRBD1 agrees at 11 bases. V lost 6 bases to trimming and J lost 3 bases; unmatched junction nucleotides: 7. Germline V gives CDR1 MNHEY, CDR2 SVGAGI. This CDR3 has 15 amino acids.

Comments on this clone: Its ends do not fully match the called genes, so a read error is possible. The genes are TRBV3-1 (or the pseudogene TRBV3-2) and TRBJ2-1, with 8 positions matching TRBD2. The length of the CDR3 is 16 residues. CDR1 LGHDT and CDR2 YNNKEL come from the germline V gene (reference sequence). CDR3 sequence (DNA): TGTGCCAGCAGACAAGGAGGGACTAGCTCCTACAATGAGCAGTTCTTC. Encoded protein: CASRQGGTSSYNEQFF.

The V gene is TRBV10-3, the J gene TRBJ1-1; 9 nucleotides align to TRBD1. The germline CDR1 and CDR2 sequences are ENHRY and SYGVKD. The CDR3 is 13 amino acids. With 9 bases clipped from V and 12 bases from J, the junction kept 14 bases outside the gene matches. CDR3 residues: CAIRIDPGQGPFF. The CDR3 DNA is TGTGCCATACGAATCGATCCGGGACAGGGTCCTTTCTTT.

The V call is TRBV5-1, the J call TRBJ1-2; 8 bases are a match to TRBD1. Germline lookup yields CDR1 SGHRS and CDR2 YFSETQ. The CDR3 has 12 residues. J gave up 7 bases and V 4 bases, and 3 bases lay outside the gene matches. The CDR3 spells CASSLDRGGYTF. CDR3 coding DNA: TGCGCCAGCAGCCTAGACAGGGGTGGCTACACCTTC.

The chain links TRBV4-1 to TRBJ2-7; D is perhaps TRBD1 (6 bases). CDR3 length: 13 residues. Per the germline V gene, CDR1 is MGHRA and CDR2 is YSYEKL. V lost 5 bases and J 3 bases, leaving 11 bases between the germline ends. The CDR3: CASSKGQLYEQYF. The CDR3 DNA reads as TGCGCCAGCAGCAAAGGACAGCTCTACGAGCAGTACTTC.

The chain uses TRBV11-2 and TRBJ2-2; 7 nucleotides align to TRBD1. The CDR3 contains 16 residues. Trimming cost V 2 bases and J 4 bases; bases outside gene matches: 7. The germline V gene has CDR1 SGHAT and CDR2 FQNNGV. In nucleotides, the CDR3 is TGTGCCAGCAGCTTATCTGTGACAGGGTTCACCGGGGAGCTGTTTTTT. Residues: CASSLSVTGFTGELFF.

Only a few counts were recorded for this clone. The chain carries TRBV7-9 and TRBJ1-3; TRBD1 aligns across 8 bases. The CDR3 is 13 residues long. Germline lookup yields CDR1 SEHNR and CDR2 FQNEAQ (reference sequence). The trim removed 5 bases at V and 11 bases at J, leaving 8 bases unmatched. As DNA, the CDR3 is TGTGCCAGCAGCCGCCGGGACAGGACGGCCATATATTTT. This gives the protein CASSRRDRTAIYF.

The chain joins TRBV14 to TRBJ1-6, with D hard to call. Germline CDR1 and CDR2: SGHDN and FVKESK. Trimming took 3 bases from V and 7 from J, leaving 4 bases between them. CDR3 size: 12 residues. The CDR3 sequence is CASSQANSPLHF. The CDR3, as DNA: TGTGCCAGCAGCCAGGCAAATTCACCCCTCCACTTT.

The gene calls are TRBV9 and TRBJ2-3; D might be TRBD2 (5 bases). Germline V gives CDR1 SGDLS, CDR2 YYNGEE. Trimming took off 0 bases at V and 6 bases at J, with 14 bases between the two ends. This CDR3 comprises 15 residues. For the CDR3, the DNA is TGTGCCAGCAGCGTAGCTACGGCGGGCGGGGATACGCAGTATTTT. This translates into CASSVATAGGDTQYF.

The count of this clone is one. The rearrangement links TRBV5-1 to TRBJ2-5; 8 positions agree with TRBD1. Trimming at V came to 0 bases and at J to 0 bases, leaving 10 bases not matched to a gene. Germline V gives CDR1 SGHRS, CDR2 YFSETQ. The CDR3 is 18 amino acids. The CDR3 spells CASSLVQGAKVNQETQYF. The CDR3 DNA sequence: TGCGCCAGCAGCTTGGTTCAGGGGGCGAAAGTAAACCAAGAGACCCAGTACTTC.

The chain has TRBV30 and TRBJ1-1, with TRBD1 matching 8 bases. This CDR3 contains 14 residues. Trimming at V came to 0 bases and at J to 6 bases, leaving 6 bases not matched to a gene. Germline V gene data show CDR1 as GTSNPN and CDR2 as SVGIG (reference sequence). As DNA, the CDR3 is TGTGCCTGGAGTGTACTTGGACAGGGTGCTGAAGCTTTCTTT. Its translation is CAWSVLGQGAEAFF.

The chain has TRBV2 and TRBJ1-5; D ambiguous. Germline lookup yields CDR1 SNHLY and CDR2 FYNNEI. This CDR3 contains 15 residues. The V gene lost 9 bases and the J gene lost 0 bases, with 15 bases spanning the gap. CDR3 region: CASREPGNSNQPQHF. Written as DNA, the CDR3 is TGTGCCAGTCGAGAACCGGGAAATAGCAATCAGCCCCAGCATTTT.

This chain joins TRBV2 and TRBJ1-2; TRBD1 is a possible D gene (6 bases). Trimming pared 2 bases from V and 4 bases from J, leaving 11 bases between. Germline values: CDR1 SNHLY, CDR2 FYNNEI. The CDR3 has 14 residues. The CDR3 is CASSERGGAYGYTF. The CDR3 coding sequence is TGTGCCAGCAGTGAAAGGGGGGGAGCCTATGGCTACACCTTC.

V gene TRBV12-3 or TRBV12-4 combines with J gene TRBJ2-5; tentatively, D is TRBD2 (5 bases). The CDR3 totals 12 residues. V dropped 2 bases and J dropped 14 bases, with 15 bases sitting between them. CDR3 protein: CASSLIGESLYF. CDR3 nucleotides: TGTGCCAGCAGTTTAATCGGGGAATCTCTCTACTTC.

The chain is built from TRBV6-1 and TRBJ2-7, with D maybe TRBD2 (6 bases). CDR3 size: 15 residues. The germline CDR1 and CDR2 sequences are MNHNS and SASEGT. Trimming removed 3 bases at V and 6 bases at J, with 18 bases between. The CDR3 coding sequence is TGTGCCAGCAGTGAGCGTCGGAGGGAGGTAAGCGAGCAGTACTTC. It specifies CASSERRREVSEQYF.

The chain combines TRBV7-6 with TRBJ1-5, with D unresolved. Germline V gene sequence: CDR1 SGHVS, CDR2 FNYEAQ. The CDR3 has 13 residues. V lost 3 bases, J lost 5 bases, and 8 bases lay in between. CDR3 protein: CASSFSEDQPQHF. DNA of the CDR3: TGTGCCAGCAGCTTTTCAGAGGATCAGCCCCAGCATTTT.

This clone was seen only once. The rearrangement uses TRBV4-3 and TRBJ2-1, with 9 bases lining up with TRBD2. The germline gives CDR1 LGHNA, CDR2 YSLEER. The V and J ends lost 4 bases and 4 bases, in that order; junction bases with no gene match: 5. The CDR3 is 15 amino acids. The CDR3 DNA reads TGCGCCAGCAGCCCCACGACTAGCGGTTACAATGAGCAGTTCTTC. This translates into CASSPTTSGYNEQFF.

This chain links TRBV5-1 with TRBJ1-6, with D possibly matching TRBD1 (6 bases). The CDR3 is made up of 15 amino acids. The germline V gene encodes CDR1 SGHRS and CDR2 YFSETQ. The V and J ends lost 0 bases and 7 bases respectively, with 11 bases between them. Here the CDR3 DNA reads TGCGCCAGCAGCTTGGCCGGGACACGAAATTCACCCCTCCACTTT. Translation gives CASSLAGTRNSPLHF.

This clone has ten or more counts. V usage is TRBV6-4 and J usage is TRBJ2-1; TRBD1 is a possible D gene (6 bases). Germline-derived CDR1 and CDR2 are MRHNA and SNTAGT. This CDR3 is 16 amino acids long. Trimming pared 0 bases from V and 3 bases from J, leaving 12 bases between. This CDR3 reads CASSDSGRGDYNEQFF. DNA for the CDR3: TGTGCCAGCAGTGACTCTGGCAGGGGAGACTACAATGAGCAGTTCTTC.

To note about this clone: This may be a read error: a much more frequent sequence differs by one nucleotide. The CDR3, as DNA: TGTGCCAGCAGCTTAGAGCCCCCAGGGATCCAGTACTTC. Translated, it gives CASSLEPPGIQYF. This chain links TRBV11-2 with TRBJ2-5, with a tentative D call TRBD1 (5 bases). Germline V gives CDR1 SGHAT, CDR2 FQNNGV. Trimming stripped 0 bases from V and 10 bases from J, with 12 bases between. The CDR3 is 13 amino acids.

CDR3 loop: CASSKGQNTEAFF. The CDR3, as DNA: TGTGCCAGCAGCAAGGGGCAGAACACTGAAGCTTTCTTT. The chain combines TRBV7-2 with TRBJ1-1; D possibly corresponds to TRBD1 (5 bases). Trimming removed 5 bases at V and 1 base at J, with 8 bases between. CDR1 is SGHTA, CDR2 FQGNSA, per germline. This CDR3 contains 13 residues.

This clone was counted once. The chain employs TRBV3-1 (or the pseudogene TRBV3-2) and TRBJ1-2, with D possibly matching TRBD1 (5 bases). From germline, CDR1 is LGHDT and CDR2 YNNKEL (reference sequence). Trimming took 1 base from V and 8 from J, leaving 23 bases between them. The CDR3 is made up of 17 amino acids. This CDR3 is CASSQVDRHQLWGGYTF. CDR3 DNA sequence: TGTGCCAGCAGCCAAGTTGATAGGCACCAACTGTGGGGCGGCTACACCTTC.

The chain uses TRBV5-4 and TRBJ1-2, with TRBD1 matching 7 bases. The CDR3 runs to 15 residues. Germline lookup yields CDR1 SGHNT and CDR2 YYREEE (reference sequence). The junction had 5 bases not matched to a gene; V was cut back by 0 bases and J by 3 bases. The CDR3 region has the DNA TGTGCCAGCAGCTTGGGGGCAGGGGGTCACTATGGCTACACCTTC. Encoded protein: CASSLGAGGHYGYTF. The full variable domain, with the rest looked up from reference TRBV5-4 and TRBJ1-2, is ETGVTQSPTHLIKTRGQQVTLRCSSQSGHNTVSWYQQALGQGPQFIFQYYREEENGRGNFPPRFSGLQFPNYSSELNVNALELDDSALYLCASSLGAGGHYGYTFGSGTRLTVV.

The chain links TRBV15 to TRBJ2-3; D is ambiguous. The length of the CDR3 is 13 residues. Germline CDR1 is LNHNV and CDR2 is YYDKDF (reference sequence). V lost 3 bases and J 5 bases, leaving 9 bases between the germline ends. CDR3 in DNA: TGTGCCACCAGCAGCGGGTCCCAAGATACGCAGTATTTT. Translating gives CATSSGSQDTQYF.

The CDR3, as DNA: TGTGCCAGCAGGCGCTCGACAGGGAGGACTGAAGCTTTCTTT. It translates to CASRRSTGRTEAFF. The chain combines TRBV6-5 with TRBJ1-1; 7 bases agree with TRBD1. J lost 5 bases, V lost 6 bases, and 9 bases had no gene match. Germline-derived CDR1 and CDR2 are MNHEY and SVGAGI. The length of the CDR3 is 14 residues.